This entry concerns a single T cell receptor beta chain. Its antigen is still unknown. Base quality data are lacking; no much larger clone is found one base away. CDR1 and CDR2 were assigned from the germline V gene as SGHDT and YYEEEE. V is cut by 4 bases and J by 3 bases, and the space between the germline ends is 8 bases. From the cysteine up to the phenylalanine, the CDR3 has a length of 12 residues. The DNA shown is the 36-base CDR3, in frame from base 1. These data come from a study of blood T cell repertoires in COVID-19 (dated by TCRdb to the early 2020s). The study in broad terms: Collaborator samples came from the United States, Italy and Spain and covered acute and convalescent phases of COVID-19. Samples were obtained from the ongoing ImmuneRACE study (first 160 participants) and from over a thousand subjects provided by 6 global collaborators. Subjects who had been exposed to COVID-19, were actively infected with it, or had recovered from it provided the deeply sampled blood TCRbeta repertoires that made up the dataset. The repertoires were released in a freely available public database intended as a resource for research on the immune response to SARS-CoV-2. A de-identified subject ID, COVID-19 status, age in years and sex were almost always included in the sample metadata. The material from the prospective study consisted of cDNA or gDNA derived from T cells, B-cell-depleted T cells, or PBMCs. Where available, HLA class I and class II types were taken from metadata supplied by the sample provider and were not determined by assay-based typing.

Each collaborating institution followed its own protocols to collect whole blood in K2EDTA tubes. For TCRbeta analysis, collaborators shipped samples in one of three forms: frozen whole blood, isolated PBMCs, or DNA extracted from either of those sample types. The paper's findings and limits, for the study overall: Clinical and demographic metadata were provided uncurated, with the amount varying by source and participant.

TCRbeta CDR3 regions were amplified from genomic DNA by means of the immunoSEQ Assay, a bias-controlled multiplex PCR. The source study handled its data this way. Within the assay, amplification of reference gene primers was used to estimate how many nucleated cells each sample contained. To quantify the absolute abundance of each unique TCRbeta CDR3 rearrangement, sequence reads were collapsed and filtered. For each sample, productive Simpson clonality was calculated as the square root of Simpson's diversity index over productive rearrangements. TCRdb re-hosts the immuneACCESS table, in-frame sequences only. Its copies lack some clones; in the studies checked, an unresolved V gene accounts for under half of them, and the cause for the rest is not known. D and trimming were read from the DNA, whereas the V and J calls and clone size are those reported in that table. This sample is represented by hundreds of thousands of clones; approximately 84% of them were singletons. The ten largest clonotypes hold roughly 8.6% of the sample.

Here the chain combines TRBV5-6 and TRBJ2-7, with the D gene call left open. This receptor was obtained from a human donor in a cohort sampled during active COVID-19. Material for sequencing was peripheral blood. The DNA reads as follows: TGTGCCAGCAGCCGCGAAAACTACGAGCAGTACTTC. Its protein reads: CASSRENYEQYF.